This entry lists 9 T cell receptor beta chains sequenced from one sample in a study of shared clonotypes between healthy human individuals. Profiling relied on immunoSEQ multiplex PCR, and the TCRdb table lists in-frame clones only, not all of them. Among approximately 2.5 million clones listed, 93% were seen once. The sequenced sample consisted of naive CD4+ T cells from PBMCs. Noted subset: CD45RA+ positively selected. The receptors stem from a man aged 18 to 30 in good health. Some clones in this sample may be carry-over from other donors' samples.

On this clone itself: Distinct nucleotide sequences in the sample also encode this CDR3. This rearrangement joins TRBV5-1 to TRBJ1-3; D perhaps matches TRBD1 (6 bases). The CDR3 length is 15 residues. The ends were cut back, 0 bases at V and 1 base at J, with 8 bases in the middle. Per germline, CDR1 SGHRS and CDR2 YFSETQ. The CDR3 bases are TGCGCCAGCAGCTTGGATACAGGGTCTGGAAACACCATATATTTT. Protein: CASSLDTGSGNTIYF.

The chain carries TRBV2 and TRBJ1-5; 8 bases are a match to TRBD1. In germline, CDR1 is SNHLY, CDR2 FYNNEI. This CDR3 comprises 17 residues. Unmatched junction bases numbered 10, after V lost 6 bases and J lost 0 bases. In nucleotides, the CDR3 is TGTGCCAGCAGCGTTCAACAGGGGGGTAATAGCAATCAGCCCCAGCATTTT. Residues: CASSVQQGGNSNQPQHF.

This clone was recorded only once. This chain joins TRBV7-2 and TRBJ2-2; no firm D call. CDR1 and CDR2 from the germline V gene are SGHTA and FQGNSA. With 2 bases removed from V and 0 bases from J, the gap between germline ends came to 10 bases. This CDR3 is built from 16 residues. The CDR3 sequence is CASSLFSQTNTGELFF. The CDR3, as DNA: TGTGCCAGCAGCTTATTTTCTCAGACGAACACCGGGGAGCTGTTTTTT.

The gene calls are TRBV6-1 and TRBJ1-2; 9 nucleotides align to TRBD1. The germline V gene encodes CDR1 MNHNS and CDR2 SASEGT. The V and J ends lost 6 bases and 4 bases, in that order; junction bases with no gene match: 9. The CDR3 loop spans 15 amino acids. This chain's CDR3 is CASRVTGGGGYGYTF. The CDR3 DNA follows: TGTGCCAGCAGAGTTACAGGGGGCGGCGGCTATGGCTACACCTTC.

V and J are TRBV7-9 and TRBJ1-4, with unresolved D. Germline lookup yields CDR1 SEHNR and CDR2 FQNEAQ (reference sequence). V was pared by 6 bases and J by 6 bases, with 14 bases between. CDR3 size: 14 residues. CDR3 protein: CASSRRGSYEKLFF. The CDR3 DNA reads TGTGCCAGCAGTCGCCGGGGATCTTATGAAAAACTGTTTTTT. Supplemented by reference TRBV7-9 and TRBJ1-4, the full variable domain reads DTGVSQNPRHKITKRGQNVTFRCDPISEHNRLYWYRQTLGQGPEFLTYFQNEAQLEKSRLLSDRFSAERPKGSFSTLEIQRTEQGDSAMYLCASSRRGSYEKLFFGSGTQLSVL.

The genes are TRBV27 and TRBJ2-1; D could derive from TRBD1 or TRBD2 (7 bases each). The CDR3 consists of 14 residues. Trimming pared 9 bases from V and 7 bases from J, leaving 19 bases between. Germline CDR1 reads MNHEY; CDR2 reads SMNVEV (reference sequence). The CDR3 reads CARLMTSRGNEQFF. The DNA for the CDR3 is TGTGCCAGGTTGATGACTAGCAGGGGGAATGAGCAGTTCTTC.

This rearrangement joins TRBV9 to TRBJ2-3; D call uncertain. The germline gives CDR1 SGDLS, CDR2 YYNGEE. CDR3 length: 13 residues. V was clipped by 0 bases and J by 6 bases, with 8 bases between them. Here the CDR3 reads CASSVATRDTQYF. The CDR3 DNA follows: TGTGCCAGCAGCGTAGCTACCCGGGATACGCAGTATTTT.

This chain connects TRBV2 to TRBJ2-5, with 12 bases lining up with TRBD1. With 6 bases clipped from V and 4 bases from J, the junction kept 3 bases outside the gene matches. The CDR3 consists of 14 residues. Germline lookup yields CDR1 SNHLY and CDR2 FYNNEI. The CDR3 region is CASRGGQGAETQYF. The CDR3 DNA follows: TGTGCCAGCAGGGGGGGACAGGGGGCAGAGACCCAGTACTTC.

The gene calls are TRBV4-1 and TRBJ2-4, with D possibly being TRBD1 (6 bases). CDR3 length equals 16 residues. Trimming removed 4 bases at V and 8 bases at J, with 21 bases between. CDR1 and CDR2 (germline): MGHRA, YSYEKL. CDR3 residues: CASSPPFRRGKDIQYF. The DNA for the CDR3 is TGCGCCAGCAGCCCCCCTTTTCGAAGGGGGAAGGACATTCAGTACTTC.